Following are 26 T cell receptor beta chains from one sample sequenced in a study of T cells after posttransplantation cyclophosphamide. The table came from immunoSEQ multiplex PCR; TCRdb's copy has only in-frame clones and leaves some out. The table includes 7,500 to 10,000 clones, roughly 80% detected once. Busulfan-fludarabine conditioning, marrow transplant, and cyclophosphamide on days +3 and +4 were administered. The input for sequencing was PBMCs, taken approximately 2,000 days after a stem cell transplant with posttransplant cyclophosphamide. Receptors were obtained from a female patient in her forties or fifties who received an allogeneic stem cell transplant from a related donor, was CMV-positive, and had no GVHD. Some of the T cells might come from the graft donor.

V is TRBV5-1 and J is TRBJ2-2; D is perhaps TRBD2 (5 bases). The CDR3 contains 15 residues. The germline CDR1 and CDR2 sequences are SGHRS and YFSETQ. Trimming stripped 0 bases from V and 6 bases from J, with 12 bases between. DNA of the CDR3: TGCGCCAGCAGCTTGGTAGCGACCACTTCCGGGGAGCTGTTTTTT. Translating gives CASSLVATTSGELFF.

The V call is TRBV28, the J call TRBJ1-5; D perhaps matches TRBD1 (6 bases). Germline V gives CDR1 MDHEN, CDR2 SYDVKM. V shed 2 bases and J shed 5 bases, with 7 bases lying between them. The CDR3 covers 13 residues. DNA of the CDR3: TGTGCCAGCAGTTTAGGACAGTATCAGCCCCAGCATTTT. Encoded protein: CASSLGQYQPQHF.

The chain joins TRBV27 to TRBJ2-7; 7 bases fit TRBD1. The CDR3 consists of 13 residues. The germline CDR1 and CDR2 sequences are MNHEY and SMNVEV (reference sequence). V dropped 6 bases and J dropped 4; count of bases not matched to a gene: 6. The CDR3: CASRNTGEYEQYF. The CDR3 DNA follows: TGTGCCAGCAGGAATACAGGGGAATACGAGCAGTACTTC.

J is TRBJ2-5 and V is TRBV7-9; 9 nucleotides align to TRBD1. V shed 4 bases, J shed 1 base, and the junction held 7 bases outside the gene matches. CDR3 length equals 16 residues. Germline-derived CDR1 and CDR2 are SEHNR and FQNEAQ (reference sequence). This chain's CDR3 is CASSYGQGLGQETQYF. CDR3 coding DNA: TGTGCCAGCAGCTATGGACAGGGGCTTGGCCAAGAGACCCAGTACTTC.

The chain combines TRBV15 with TRBJ2-3; D perhaps matches TRBD1 (5 bases). Looked up from germline, CDR1 is LNHNV and CDR2 is YYDKDF (reference sequence). V dropped 0 bases and J dropped 0 bases, with 13 bases sitting between them. CDR3 length equals 17 residues. In DNA form, the CDR3 reads TGTGCCACCAGCAGAGAAGGTCTAGGGGAAAGCACAGATACGCAGTATTTT. Translated, it gives CATSREGLGESTDTQYF.

In this sample, this clone turned up a few times. This rearrangement joins TRBV9 to TRBJ2-2; 7 bases agree with TRBD1. CDR1 is SGDLS and CDR2 is YYNGEE in the germline V gene. Unmatched junction bases numbered 6, after V lost 3 bases and J lost 4 bases. The CDR3 has 15 residues. The CDR3 DNA follows: TGTGCCAGCAGCGGCAGGGGGACAACCACCGGGGAGCTGTTTTTT. Protein product: CASSGRGTTTGELFF.

The gene calls are TRBV6-4 and TRBJ2-2; D perhaps matches TRBD2 (6 bases). Trimming took off 0 bases at V and 4 bases at J, with 9 bases between the two ends. The V gene's germline CDR1 is MRHNA and CDR2 SNTAGT. The CDR3 has 15 amino acids. CDR3 in amino acids: CASSDSMGGTGELFF. In nucleotides, the CDR3 is TGTGCCAGCAGTGACTCGATGGGGGGCACCGGGGAGCTGTTTTTT.

This chain connects TRBV9 to TRBJ1-1; the D is unclear. The germline gives CDR1 SGDLS, CDR2 YYNGEE. This CDR3 region has 16 residues. With 4 bases removed from V and 1 base from J, the gap between germline ends came to 17 bases. CDR3 sequence (DNA): TGTGCCAGCAGCCCTACCCCAAGTGTAACGAACACTGAAGCTTTCTTT. This sequence encodes CASSPTPSVTNTEAFF.

This chain joins TRBV11-2 and TRBJ2-7; 12 bases align to TRBD1. Per germline, CDR1 SGHAT and CDR2 FQNNGV. This CDR3 has 15 residues. J gave up 6 bases and V 3 bases, and 6 bases lay outside the gene matches. As DNA, the CDR3 is TGTGCCAGCAGCTTCCCCGGGACAGGGGGCGGCGAGCAGTACTTC. It translates to CASSFPGTGGGEQYF.

This chain connects TRBV5-1 to TRBJ2-3; no clear D. Trimming shortened V by 4 bases and J by 0 bases, and 9 bases separated the two germline ends. The CDR3 contains 14 residues. CDR1 is SGHRS, CDR2 YFSETQ, per germline. The CDR3 nucleotides read TGCGCCAGCAGCGGAGATAGTAGCACAGATACGCAGTATTTT. It translates to CASSGDSSTDTQYF. The full variable domain, completed using reference TRBV5-1 and TRBJ2-3, is KAGVTQTPRYLIKTRGQQVTLSCSPISGHRSVSWYQQTPGQGLQFLFEYFSETQRNKGNFPGRFSGRQFSNSRSEMNVSTLELGDSALYLCASSGDSSTDTQYFGPGTRLTVL.

CDR3 DNA sequence: TGTGCCAGCAGCTTAGCGGAGGGGACTTCGGCCTACGAGCAGTACTTC. It codes for CASSLAEGTSAYEQYF. The rearrangement uses TRBV7-8 and TRBJ2-7; weak D call: TRBD2 (6 bases). CDR1 and CDR2 (germline): SGHVS, FQNEAQ. V was clipped by 0 bases and J by 2 bases, with 14 bases between them. CDR3 length: 16 residues.

The V and J genes are TRBV9 and TRBJ2-3; D uncertain. The V gene lost 2 bases and the J gene lost 6 bases, with 10 bases spanning the gap. The germline V gene has CDR1 SGDLS and CDR2 YYNGEE. The CDR3 contains 13 residues. The CDR3 loop is CASSVRPADTQYF. The DNA for the CDR3 is TGTGCCAGCAGCGTCAGGCCCGCGGATACGCAGTATTTT.

This clone occurred a few times. The rearrangement joins TRBV2 to TRBJ2-2, with D possibly TRBD1 on 6 matching bases. The germline CDR1 and CDR2 sequences are SNHLY and FYNNEI. V was shortened by 6 bases and J by 0 bases, with 8 bases between the two germline ends. This CDR3 spans 14 amino acids. CDR3 nucleotide sequence: TGTGCCAGCAGCGGACAGCCGAACACCGGGGAGCTGTTTTTT. This gives the protein CASSGQPNTGELFF.

In its sample, this clone was seen a few times. The V call is TRBV6-1, the J call TRBJ1-3; D gene ambiguous. The CDR3 runs 15 residues. Germline V gives CDR1 MNHNS, CDR2 SASEGT. Trimming stripped 2 bases from V and 0 bases from J, with 8 bases between. In DNA form, the CDR3 reads TGTGCCAGCAGTGAACTATCCTCCTCTGGAAACACCATATATTTT. This translates into CASSELSSSGNTIYF.

This clone appeared once. The rearrangement links TRBV7-2 to TRBJ2-1; possible D gene TRBD1, 6 bases. Germline V gives CDR1 SGHTA, CDR2 FQGNSA. V was cut by 1 base and J by 7 bases, with 11 bases left in between. The CDR3 has 14 residues. The CDR3 here is CASSLDSGVNEQFF. CDR3 nucleotide sequence: TGTGCCAGCAGCTTAGACTCAGGGGTAAATGAGCAGTTCTTC.

This chain joins TRBV27 and TRBJ1-1, with a tentative D call TRBD1 (5 bases). V lost 5 bases, J lost 11 bases, and 18 bases lay in between. The CDR3 runs to 13 residues. Germline V gene data show CDR1 as MNHEY and CDR2 as SMNVEV (reference sequence). In nucleotides, the CDR3 is TGTGCCAGCAGTGGCCGGGACTCTCCGGAGGCTTTCTTT. As protein: CASSGRDSPEAFF.

The V and J genes are TRBV6-5 and TRBJ1-5; the match to TRBD1 covers 9 bases. The CDR3 consists of 15 residues. The germline V gene encodes CDR1 MNHEY and CDR2 SVGAGI. J gave up 2 bases and V 6 bases, and 5 bases lay outside the gene matches. Here the CDR3 reads CASSETGGGNQPQHF. The CDR3, as DNA: TGTGCCAGCAGCGAGACAGGGGGGGGCAATCAGCCCCAGCATTTT.

CDR3 coding DNA: TGTGCCAGCAGAGGACAGGGAGGATCACCCCTCCACTTT. This encodes CASRGQGGSPLHF. V usage is TRBV6-4 and J usage is TRBJ1-6, with 8 positions matching TRBD1. The CDR3 totals 13 residues. CDR1 is MRHNA and CDR2 is SNTAGT in the germline V gene. After removal of 6 bases from V and 10 bases from J, the junction contained 5 bases not matched to a gene.

This sequence joins TRBV2 and TRBJ1-2; a possible D gene is TRBD1 (5 bases). The germline V and J ends were trimmed by 6 bases and 8 bases, with 16 bases remaining between them. The CDR3 has 13 residues. Germline V gene sequence: CDR1 SNHLY, CDR2 FYNNEI. The CDR3 DNA is TGTGCCAGCAGGAGGTCGGGGGATCCCGGCTACACCTTC. The encoded protein is CASRRSGDPGYTF.

V is TRBV5-6 and J is TRBJ2-1; 7 bases agree with TRBD2. The CDR3 is made up of 15 amino acids. Germline V CDR1 and CDR2: SGHDT, YYEEEE. With 5 bases clipped from V and 6 bases from J, the junction kept 11 bases outside the gene matches. The CDR3 region is CASSQRDPAINEQFF. CDR3 coding DNA: TGTGCCAGCAGTCAGCGGGACCCCGCCATCAATGAGCAGTTCTTC.

The gene calls are TRBV5-6 and TRBJ1-1; D gene uncertain. Deletions cut 4 bases from V and 0 bases from J, with 7 bases between. The germline CDR1 and CDR2 sequences are SGHDT and YYEEEE. This CDR3 is 13 amino acids long. The CDR3, as DNA: TGTGCCAGCAGCCCCCCCATGAACACTGAAGCTTTCTTT. Protein: CASSPPMNTEAFF.

This clone was observed a handful of times. This rearrangement joins TRBV2 to TRBJ1-2; 8 bases line up with TRBD1. Unmatched junction bases numbered 2, after V lost 5 bases and J lost 0 bases. The CDR3 is 14 amino acids. The V gene's germline CDR1 is SNHLY and CDR2 FYNNEI. CDR3 amino acids: CASSPGGSNYGYTF. The CDR3 coding sequence is TGTGCCAGCAGTCCAGGGGGCTCTAACTATGGCTACACCTTC.

This clone was observed a few times. The V gene is TRBV4-2, the J gene TRBJ1-1; D not resolved. The V gene's germline CDR1 is LGHNA and CDR2 YNFKEQ. Trimming pared 1 base from V and 4 bases from J, leaving 13 bases between. The CDR3 length is 15 residues. This chain's CDR3 is CASSQADREGTEAFF. The DNA of the CDR3 is TGTGCCAGCAGCCAAGCAGACCGGGAAGGCACTGAAGCTTTCTTT.

The rearrangement joins TRBV4-2 to TRBJ2-3; D possibly corresponds to TRBD2 (6 bases). Germline V lookup: CDR1 LGHNA, CDR2 YNFKEQ. The V gene lost 1 base and the J gene lost 5 bases, with 16 bases spanning the gap. This CDR3 is 16 amino acids long. The CDR3 nucleotides are TGTGCCAGCAGCCAAGGTTCGGGGACTCATCGAGATACGCAGTATTTT. It specifies CASSQGSGTHRDTQYF.

V gene TRBV27 combines with J gene TRBJ1-3; D perhaps matches TRBD1 (5 bases). V was shortened by 3 bases and J by 0 bases, with 9 bases between the two germline ends. CDR1 MNHEY and CDR2 SMNVEV come from the germline V gene (reference sequence). The CDR3 runs to 15 residues. This CDR3 reads CASSLDMSSGNTIYF. The CDR3 DNA reads as TGTGCCAGCAGTTTGGACATGTCCTCTGGAAACACCATATATTTT.

V usage is TRBV7-2 and J usage is TRBJ2-3; 8 nucleotides line up with TRBD2. The germline gives CDR1 SGHTA, CDR2 FQGNSA. Trimming took 11 bases from V and 5 from J; bases not matched to a gene: 12. CDR3 length: 14 residues. Here the CDR3 DNA reads TGTGCCCTTGACGGCGGGGGGCTGGGAGATACGCAGTATTTT. Protein sequence: CALDGGGLGDTQYF.